What follows describes a single T cell receptor (beta chain). The antigen remains undetermined. How the authors handled the data: Because ImmunoSEQ provided only junction sequences with no quality scores, the filtering differed. This table comes from immunoSEQ multiplex PCR, and its TCRdb copy is limited to in-frame clones, with some not included. From that table come the V and J calls and clone size; the DNA was used to work out D and trimming. This sample has hundreds of thousands of clones; more than 95% occur once, and the top ten carry 0.25% to 0.35%. Terminally differentiated effector memory CD45RA+ cells were left out of the naive CD8 fraction, which was CD45RO-negative and positively selected for CCR7. The sample originates from a study of shared clonotypes between healthy human individuals. Study findings and constraints: Tissue TCR repertoires likely differ from these blood-only repertoires. Sorted-subset sequencing was shown by rarefaction to be incomplete despite large depth.

J lost 5 bases, V lost 2 bases, and 12 bases had no gene match. Germline CDR1 reads MGHRA; CDR2 reads YSYEKL. The CDR3 length is 16 residues. The sequenced material came from naive CD8+ T cells sorted from blood. This TCR was recovered from a young man in good health. The V gene is TRBV4-1, the J gene TRBJ2-7; 7 positions agree with TRBD2. The CDR3 sequence is CASSQTPPGTIDEQYF. CDR3 nucleotide sequence: TGCGCCAGCAGCCAAACCCCACCAGGGACTATCGACGAGCAGTACTTC.